One and the same sample provided the 14 T cell receptor beta chains below, sequenced in a study of blood T cells in healthy people across ages. Through a sample-barcoded 5' primer and a J-beta primer mix, a second PCR was run for 7 to 11 cycles. TCRdb recomputed calls from the 5' RACE reads with MiXCR, one row per CDR3 protein. Of some 850,000 distinct CDR3 sequences in the sample, roughly 25% were seen once. These data also formed part of another study, on T cells of mothers and their children.

The sequenced sample was blood. These receptors came from a boy younger than 18 in good health.

This clonotype was counted only a few times. The gene calls are TRBV5-5 and TRBJ2-3, with 14 bases identical to TRBD2. This CDR3 comprises 16 residues. Germline CDR1 is SGHKS and CDR2 is YYEKEE (reference sequence). J gave up 3 bases and V 4 bases, and 4 bases lay outside the gene matches. The CDR3 region is CASSMTSGGGTDTQYF. The CDR3 DNA sequence: TGTGCCAGCAGCATGACTAGCGGGGGGGGGACAGATACGCAGTATTTT.

The gene calls are TRBV7-9 and TRBJ2-7; D assignment may be TRBD1 or TRBD2 (5 bases each). The DNA end favors TRBJ2-1, so the J call may be wrong. The CDR3 consists of 13 residues. Germline lookup yields CDR1 SEHNR and CDR2 FQNEAQ (reference sequence). The CDR3 DNA reads as TGTGCCAGCAGCTTAGAAGTCAGGGAGGAGCAGTTCTTC. Translated: CASSLEVREEQFF.

The chain has TRBV18 and TRBJ2-7; maybe TRBD1 (5 bases). The end of the DNA aligns better with TRBJ2-5, so the J call may be wrong. CDR3 length equals 13 residues. Germline CDR1 and CDR2: KGHSH and LQKENI. In nucleotides, the CDR3 is TGTGCCAGCTCACCACAGCAGGGAGAGACCCAGTACTTC. Its translation: CASSPQQGETQYF.

Only a few counts were recorded for this clonotype. The gene calls are TRBV29-1 and TRBJ2-5, with TRBD2 matching 11 bases. Germline V gene data show CDR1 as SQVTM and CDR2 as ANQGSEA. The CDR3 length is 15 residues. Trimming took 3 bases from V and 5 from J; bases not matched to a gene: 8. The chain's CDR3 is CSVESSGGARETQYF. CDR3 DNA: TGCAGCGTTGAGAGTAGCGGGGGGGCCCGGGAGACCCAGTACTTC.

The chain combines TRBV15 with TRBJ2-7; D possibly uses TRBD1 or TRBD2 (5 bases each). This CDR3 comprises 16 residues. The V and J ends lost 0 bases and 2 bases respectively, with 14 bases between them. Germline lookup yields CDR1 LNHNV and CDR2 YYDKDF (reference sequence). CDR3 loop: CATSRDGPGRTYEQYF. CDR3 DNA: TGTGCCACCAGCAGAGATGGTCCGGGACGGACCTACGAGCAGTACTTC.

This clonotype was observed a few times. The chain is built from TRBV12-3 or TRBV12-4 and TRBJ2-1, with 7 bases identical to TRBD2. This CDR3 has 14 residues. With V trimmed by 2 bases and J by 9 bases, 7 bases remained unmatched. The CDR3 DNA is TGTGCCAGCAGTTTAACTTCCGGCGGGAGTGAGCAGTTCTTC. It encodes CASSLTSGGSEQFF.

This clonotype was seen only a few times. One junction end does not reproduce the germline sequence, and a read error may be involved. This chain links TRBV7-9 with TRBJ2-1; no reliable D call. The DNA matches TRBJ2-7 better at its end, which makes the J call doubtful. This CDR3 comprises 12 residues. The V gene's germline CDR1 is SEHNR and CDR2 FQNEAQ (reference sequence). The CDR3 DNA is TGTACCAGCAGCTCCGGATTTTGGGAGCAGTACTTC. Amino acids: CTSSSGFWEQYF.

J is TRBJ2-7 and V is TRBV20-1; D gene ambiguous. The germline V and J ends were trimmed by 1 base and 3 bases, with 16 bases remaining between them. CDR1 and CDR2 (germline): DFQATT, SNEGSKA (reference sequence). This CDR3 comprises 15 residues. For the CDR3, the DNA is TGCAGTGCTAGAGGTATAGGACCGAGAGGCTACGAGCAGTACTTC. Translating gives CSARGIGPRGYEQYF.

This chain uses TRBV2 with TRBJ2-7; D may be TRBD2 (5 bases). Germline CDR1 and CDR2: SNHLY and FYNNEI. The CDR3 is made up of 14 amino acids. V gave up 1 base and J gave up 2 bases, with 9 bases separating them. The CDR3 sequence is CASSEVRGTYEQYF. DNA for the CDR3: TGTGCCAGCAGTGAAGTACGGGGAACCTACGAGCAGTACTTC.

This clonotype has just one count. The rearrangement joins TRBV11-2 to TRBJ1-2; D not certain. CDR3 length equals 14 residues. CDR1 and CDR2 (germline): SGHAT, FQNNGV. V was cut by 5 bases and J by 5 bases, with 15 bases left in between. The CDR3 is CASSANGQLYGYTF. CDR3 nucleotide sequence: TGTGCCAGCAGCGCCAACGGTCAGCTGTATGGCTACACCTTC.

The chain combines TRBV29-1 with TRBJ2-6, with D perhaps matching TRBD1 (6 bases). Between the trimmed V and J ends, which lost 4 bases and 0 bases, there was a span of 7 bases. CDR1 is SQVTM and CDR2 is ANQGSEA in the germline V gene. This CDR3 is 14 amino acids long. The CDR3 coding sequence is TGCAGCGTTGCAGGGGACTCTGGGGCCAACGTCCTGACTTTC. Amino acids: CSVAGDSGANVLTF. Full variable domain (outside the CDR3, taken from reference TRBV29-1 and TRBJ2-6): SAVISQKPSRDICQRGTSLTIQCQVDSQVTMMFWYRQQPGQSLTLIATANQGSEATYESGFVIDKFPISRPNLTFSTLTVSNMSPEDSSIYLCSVAGDSGANVLTFGAGSRLTVL.

This clonotype turned up a few times. J is TRBJ2-2 and V is TRBV10-3, with TRBD2 identical over 7 bases. Germline V gives CDR1 ENHRY, CDR2 SYGVKD. This CDR3 is 15 amino acids long. J lost 3 bases, V lost 10 bases, and 11 bases had no gene match. CDR3 in amino acids: CATTRSSGDTGELFF. The DNA for the CDR3 is TGTGCCACCACTCGATCTAGCGGAGACACCGGGGAGCTGTTTTTT.

The CDR3 loop is CASSWGPYNSPLHF. In DNA, the CDR3 is TGTGCCAGCAGTTGGGGCCCCTATAATTCACCCCTCCACTTT. The J gene is TRBJ1-6, the V gene TRBV27, with D possibly matching TRBD1 (5 bases). V lost 4 bases to trimming and J lost 2 bases, with 6 bases between them. Per the germline V gene, CDR1 is MNHEY and CDR2 is SMNVEV (reference sequence). The CDR3 is 14 amino acids.

This clonotype was recorded a few times. V is TRBV15 and J is TRBJ2-7; D is perhaps TRBD1 (6 bases). V lost 4 bases and J lost 5, with 15 bases in between. Germline assignment: CDR1 LNHNV and CDR2 YYDKDF (reference sequence). CDR3 length: 14 residues. The CDR3 reads CATSTSRDINEQYF. The CDR3, as DNA: TGTGCCACCAGCACGTCCCGGGACATAAACGAGCAGTACTTC.